The clone carrying this TCR beta chain has just a few counts. The sample belongs to a study of human T cells and chemical hapten exposure. Study-level background: Chiefly women, the patients showed alopecia areata, totalis or universalis.

Time point noted: patch test 1, 2 weeks after DPC sensitization. Treatment: therapeutic diphenylcyclopropenone sensitization with weekly scalp DPC. Extraction of total RNA was performed on unfractionated whole blood. Blood draws came first, before each patch test. MiXCR, applied by TCRdb to the RACE reads, yields one record per CDR3 protein. The sample holds approximately 52,000 distinct CDR3 sequences; more than 9.5% are singletons and the top ten take 1.8%. The CDR3 loop spans 13 amino acids. The ends lost 2 bases at V and 6 bases at J; junction bases unmatched: 4. Germline CDR1 is GTSNPN and CDR2 is SVGIG (reference sequence).

The J gene is TRBJ1-5, the V gene TRBV30, with TRBD1 matching 7 bases. The source is a woman between 40 and 50 years old with alopecia areata. Some clones in this sample may be carry-over from other donors' samples. Here the sequenced sample was whole blood, taken in connection with sensitization to the hapten diphenylcyclopropenone (DPC). The DNA for the CDR3 is TGTGCCTGGAGTTGGCAGGGGGTTCAGCCCCAGCATTTT. Amino acids: CAWSWQGVQPQHF.